Below, 11 T cell receptor beta chains from the same sample are listed, as sequenced in a study of blood T cell repertoires in COVID-19. The assay was immunoSEQ multiplex PCR, and TCRdb's table has in-frame clones only and misses some. The sample gives about 350,000 clones, 75% to 90% of which show up once; around 7.4% is in the top ten. The sequenced sample consisted of peripheral blood. The receptors derive from a woman aged 55-70 years with COVID-19, enrolled during active disease.

J is TRBJ1-3 and V is TRBV27; D not certain. V lost 0 bases and J 0 bases, leaving 6 bases between the germline ends. Germline values: CDR1 MNHEY, CDR2 SMNVEV (reference sequence). The CDR3 consists of 15 residues. The CDR3 reads CASSLSEGSGNTIYF. CDR3 nucleotides: TGTGCCAGCAGTTTATCGGAGGGCTCTGGAAACACCATATATTTT.

The rearrangement joins TRBV29-1 to TRBJ2-1; TRBD2 matches 14 bases. The CDR3 extends over 15 amino acids. The ends lost 1 base at V and 8 bases at J; junction bases unmatched: 4. Germline V gives CDR1 SQVTM, CDR2 ANQGSEA. The CDR3 is CSVEGTSGGFYEQFF. The CDR3 bases are TGCAGCGTTGAAGGGACTAGCGGGGGGTTCTATGAGCAGTTCTTC.

The V and J genes are TRBV5-1 and TRBJ2-7; 7 bases line up with TRBD2. This CDR3 spans 13 amino acids. The V gene's germline CDR1 is SGHRS and CDR2 YFSETQ. With 4 bases clipped from V and 2 bases from J, the junction kept 3 bases outside the gene matches. Here the CDR3 reads CASSTGLAYEQYF. As DNA, the CDR3 is TGCGCCAGCAGCACTGGACTAGCCTACGAGCAGTACTTC. The full variable domain, completed using reference TRBV5-1 and TRBJ2-7, is KAGVTQTPRYLIKTRGQQVTLSCSPISGHRSVSWYQQTPGQGLQFLFEYFSETQRNKGNFPGRFSGRQFSNSRSEMNVSTLELGDSALYLCASSTGLAYEQYFGPGTRLTVT.

The rearrangement joins TRBV7-2 to TRBJ2-7; the match to TRBD2 covers 9 bases. This CDR3 comprises 14 residues. V lost 5 bases and J lost 3; bases outside the gene matches: 5. CDR1 and CDR2 (germline): SGHTA, FQGNSA. CDR3 protein: CASSRGGADYEQYF. In nucleotides, the CDR3 is TGTGCCAGCAGCCGCGGGGGGGCCGACTACGAGCAGTACTTC.

The chain employs TRBV18 and TRBJ1-3; D is ambiguous. V dropped 6 bases and J dropped 0 bases, with 15 bases sitting between them. CDR1 and CDR2 (germline): KGHSH, LQKENI. The CDR3 length is 16 residues. The chain's CDR3 is CASSPRSSSSGNTIYF. In DNA form, the CDR3 reads TGTGCCAGCTCCCCCAGAAGTAGCAGCTCTGGAAACACCATATATTTT.

The chain employs TRBV19 and TRBJ2-3; TRBD1 agrees at 7 bases. Per germline, CDR1 LNHDA and CDR2 SQIVND (reference sequence). V was pared by 4 bases and J by 2 bases, with 3 bases of the junction left unmatched. The CDR3 consists of 14 residues. The DNA of the CDR3 is TGTGCCAGTAGTAGGGGACAGATCACAGATACGCAGTATTTT. Residues: CASSRGQITDTQYF.

The chain uses TRBV13 and TRBJ1-6, with D possibly being TRBD1 (5 bases). Per germline, CDR1 PRHDT and CDR2 FYEKMQ (reference sequence). V was shortened by 7 bases and J by 10 bases, with 17 bases between the two germline ends. There are 14 residues in the CDR3. CDR3 DNA: TGTGCCAGCATCGACCAGCAGGGTGGCTCACCCCTCCACTTT. This translates into CASIDQQGGSPLHF.

The gene calls are TRBV3-1 (or the pseudogene TRBV3-2) and TRBJ2-2; D is perhaps TRBD1 (6 bases). The germline V and J ends were trimmed by 4 bases and 7 bases, with 13 bases remaining between them. The germline V gene has CDR1 LGHDT and CDR2 YNNKEL (reference sequence). The CDR3 sequence is 14 residues long. CDR3 nucleotide sequence: TGTGCCAGCAGCCGAGCAGGGGCAGACGGGGAGCTGTTTTTT. It encodes CASSRAGADGELFF.

The V and J genes are TRBV30 and TRBJ1-1; TRBD1 matches 8 bases. The CDR3 totals 15 residues. J was trimmed by 5 bases and V by 2 bases; bases with no gene match: 10. CDR1 GTSNPN and CDR2 SVGIG come from the germline V gene (reference sequence). The CDR3 loop is CAWSLAGGSRTEAFF. DNA of the CDR3: TGTGCCTGGAGTTTGGCAGGGGGCTCGAGGACTGAAGCTTTCTTT.

This clone has a handful of counts. This sequence joins TRBV20-1 and TRBJ1-2; 8 bases align to TRBD1. The CDR3 consists of 13 residues. Unmatched junction bases numbered 4, after V lost 3 bases and J lost 4 bases. Germline-derived CDR1 and CDR2 are DFQATT and SNEGSKA (reference sequence). The CDR3 is CSASGGTGYGYTF. The CDR3 DNA sequence: TGCAGTGCTAGTGGAGGGACAGGCTATGGCTACACCTTC.

V is TRBV11-2 and J is TRBJ2-5; TRBD2 matches at 8 bases. CDR1 and CDR2 from the germline V gene are SGHAT and FQNNGV. The CDR3 is 14 amino acids. The V segment lost 2 bases and the J segment 5 bases; nucleotides outside the gene matches: 4. The CDR3 sequence is CASSLSGGGETQYF. The CDR3 DNA is TGTGCCAGCAGCTTAAGCGGGGGAGGGGAGACCCAGTACTTC.